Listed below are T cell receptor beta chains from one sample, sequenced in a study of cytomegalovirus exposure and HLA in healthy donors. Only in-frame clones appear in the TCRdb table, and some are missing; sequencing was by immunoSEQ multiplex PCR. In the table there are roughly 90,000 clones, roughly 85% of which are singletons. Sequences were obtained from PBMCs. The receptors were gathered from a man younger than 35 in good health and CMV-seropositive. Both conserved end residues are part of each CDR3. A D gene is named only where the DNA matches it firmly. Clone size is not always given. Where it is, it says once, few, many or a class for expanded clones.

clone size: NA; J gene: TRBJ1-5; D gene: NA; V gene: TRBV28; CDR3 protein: CASSLWREGNQPQHF; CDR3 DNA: TGTGCCAGCAGTTTATGGAGGGAAGGCAATCAGCCCCAGCATTTT
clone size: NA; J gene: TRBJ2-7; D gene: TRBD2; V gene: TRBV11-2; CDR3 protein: CASSPGLAVYEQYF; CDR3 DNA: TGTGCCAGCAGCCCGGGACTAGCGGTCTACGAGCAGTACTTC
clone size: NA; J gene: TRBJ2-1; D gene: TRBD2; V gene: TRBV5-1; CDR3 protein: CASSLAVAGGGEQFF; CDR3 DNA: TGCGCCAGCAGCTTGGCGGTAGCGGGAGGGGGTGAGCAGTTCTTC
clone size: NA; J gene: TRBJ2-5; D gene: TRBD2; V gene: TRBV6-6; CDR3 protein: CASGGEAHPETQYF; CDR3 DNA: TGTGCCAGCGGGGGGGAGGCGCACCCAGAGACCCAGTACTTC
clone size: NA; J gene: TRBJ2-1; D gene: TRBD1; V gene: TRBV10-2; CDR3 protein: CASSAGQGVTYNEQFF; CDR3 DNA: TGCGCCAGCAGCGCGGGACAGGGGGTCACCTACAATGAGCAGTTCTTC
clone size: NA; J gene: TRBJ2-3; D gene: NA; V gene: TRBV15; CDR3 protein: CATSRDLRLVDTQYF; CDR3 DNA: TGTGCCACCAGCAGAGATCTCCGACTAGTAGATACGCAGTATTTT
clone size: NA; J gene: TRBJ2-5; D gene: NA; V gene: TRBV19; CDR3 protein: CASSPGIGETQYF; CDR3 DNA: TGTGCCAGTAGCCCGGGAATCGGGGAGACCCAGTACTTC
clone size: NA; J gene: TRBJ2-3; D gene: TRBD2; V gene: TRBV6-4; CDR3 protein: CASSKREGHPDTQYF; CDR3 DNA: TGTGCCAGCTCAAAGCGGGAGGGCCACCCAGATACGCAGTATTTT
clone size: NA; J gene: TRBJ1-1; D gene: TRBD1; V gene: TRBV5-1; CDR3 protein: CASSLGAGGNTEAFF; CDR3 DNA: TGCGCCAGCAGCTTGGGGGCAGGGGGGAACACTGAAGCTTTCTTT
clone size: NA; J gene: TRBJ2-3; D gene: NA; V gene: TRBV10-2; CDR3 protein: CASSEPPASDRADTQYF; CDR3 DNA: TGCGCCAGCAGTGAGCCCCCTGCTAGCGATCGCGCAGATACGCAGTATTTT
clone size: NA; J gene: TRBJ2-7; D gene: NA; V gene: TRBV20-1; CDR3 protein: CSARSSYEQYF; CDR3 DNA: TGCAGTGCTAGGAGCTCCTACGAGCAGTACTTC
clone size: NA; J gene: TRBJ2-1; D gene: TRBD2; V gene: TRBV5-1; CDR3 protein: CASSLNSGRANEQFF; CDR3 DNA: TGCGCCAGCAGCCTGAATAGCGGGAGGGCCAATGAGCAGTTCTTC
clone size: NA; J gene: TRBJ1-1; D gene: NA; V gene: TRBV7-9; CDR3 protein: CASSAGADSNLNTEAFF; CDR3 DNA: TGTGCCAGCAGCGCCGGAGCGGACAGTAACCTTAACACTGAAGCTTTCTTT
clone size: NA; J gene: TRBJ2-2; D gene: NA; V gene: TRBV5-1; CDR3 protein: CASSQSGRNTGELFF; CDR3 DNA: TGCGCCAGCTCGCAATCGGGTCGGAACACCGGGGAGCTGTTTTTT
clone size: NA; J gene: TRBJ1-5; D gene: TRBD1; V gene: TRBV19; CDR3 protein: CARTGQGWCQPQHF; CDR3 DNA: TGTGCCAGGACAGGACAGGGGTGGTGTCAGCCCCAGCATTTT
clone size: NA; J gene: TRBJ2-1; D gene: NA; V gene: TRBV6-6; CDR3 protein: CASSYSSGDNEQFF; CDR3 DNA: TGTGCCAGCAGTTACTCGTCAGGGGACAATGAGCAGTTCTTC
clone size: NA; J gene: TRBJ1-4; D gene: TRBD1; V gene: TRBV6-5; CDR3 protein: CASSPTGTAEKLFF; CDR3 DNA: TGTGCCAGCAGCCCGACAGGGACGGCTGAAAAACTGTTTTTT
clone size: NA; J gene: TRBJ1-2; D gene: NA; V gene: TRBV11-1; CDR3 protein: CASSLRRGDHGYTF; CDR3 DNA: TGTGCCAGCAGCTTACGAAGGGGTGATCATGGCTACACCTTC
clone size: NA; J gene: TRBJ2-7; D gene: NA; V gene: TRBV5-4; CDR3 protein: CASSYGQQTYEQYF; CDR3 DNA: TGTGCCAGCAGCTATGGACAGCAGACCTACGAGCAGTACTTC
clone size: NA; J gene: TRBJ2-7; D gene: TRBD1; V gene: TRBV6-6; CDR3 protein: CASSYLGQGEYEQYF; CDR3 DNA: TGTGCCAGCAGTTACCTGGGACAGGGGGAATACGAGCAGTACTTC
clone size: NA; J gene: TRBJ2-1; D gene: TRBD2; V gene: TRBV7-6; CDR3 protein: CASSPGTSGSDEQFF; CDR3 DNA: TGTGCCAGCAGCCCCGGGACTAGCGGGAGTGATGAGCAGTTCTTC
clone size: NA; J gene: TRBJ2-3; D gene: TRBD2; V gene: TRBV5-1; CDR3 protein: CASSLAAIAGDTDTQYF; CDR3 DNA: TGCGCCAGCAGCTTGGCCGCCATAGCGGGAGACACAGATACGCAGTATTTT
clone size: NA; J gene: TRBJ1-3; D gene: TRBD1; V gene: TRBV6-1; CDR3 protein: CASNTGQGTGNTIYF; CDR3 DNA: TGTGCCAGCAATACCGGACAGGGAACTGGAAACACCATATATTTT
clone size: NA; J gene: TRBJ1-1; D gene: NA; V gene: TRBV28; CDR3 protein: CASSAMDRGSTEAFF; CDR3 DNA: TGTGCCAGCAGTGCTATGGACAGAGGAAGTACTGAAGCTTTCTTT
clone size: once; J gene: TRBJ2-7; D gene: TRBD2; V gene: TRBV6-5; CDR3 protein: CASSYGGTSGNLEQYF; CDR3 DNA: TGTGCCAGCAGTTACGGTGGGACTAGCGGGAACCTCGAGCAGTACTTC
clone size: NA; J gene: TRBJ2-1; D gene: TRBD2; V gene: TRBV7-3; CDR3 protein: CASSLTPPLAGVREQFF; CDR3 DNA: TGTGCCAGCAGCTTAACCCCCCCGTTAGCGGGAGTAAGGGAGCAGTTCTTC
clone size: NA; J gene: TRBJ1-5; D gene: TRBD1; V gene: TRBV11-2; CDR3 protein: CASSPLTGRNQPQHF; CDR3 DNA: TGTGCCAGCAGCCCCTTGACAGGGCGCAATCAGCCCCAGCATTTT
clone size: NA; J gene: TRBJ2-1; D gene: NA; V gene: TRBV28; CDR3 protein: CASSTMPPIVGGRLGEQFF; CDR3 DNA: TGTGCCAGCAGCACTATGCCCCCCATCGTGGGAGGAAGATTGGGTGAGCAGTTCTTC
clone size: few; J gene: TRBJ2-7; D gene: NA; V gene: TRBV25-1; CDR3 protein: CASSLTAYEQYF; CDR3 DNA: TGTGCCAGCAGCCTGACAGCCTACGAGCAGTACTTC
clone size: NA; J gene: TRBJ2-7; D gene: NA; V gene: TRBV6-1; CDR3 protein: CASNVYYEQYF; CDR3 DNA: TGTGCCAGCAATGTCTACTACGAGCAGTACTTC
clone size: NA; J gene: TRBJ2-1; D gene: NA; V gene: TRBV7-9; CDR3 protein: CASSSLVPGDEQFF; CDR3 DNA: TGTGCCAGCAGCTCCCTAGTACCGGGAGATGAGCAGTTCTTC
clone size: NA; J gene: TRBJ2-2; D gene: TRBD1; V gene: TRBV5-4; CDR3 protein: CASSLDREWSGELFF; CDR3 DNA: TGTGCCAGCAGCCTGGACAGGGAATGGTCCGGGGAGCTGTTTTTT
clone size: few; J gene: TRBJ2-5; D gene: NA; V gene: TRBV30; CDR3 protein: CAWSPDSQETQYF; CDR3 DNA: TGTGCCTGGAGCCCGGACAGTCAAGAGACCCAGTACTTC
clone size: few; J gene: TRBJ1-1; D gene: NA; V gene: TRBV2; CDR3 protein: CASSAGNTEAFF; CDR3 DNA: TGTGCCAGCAGTGCGGGGAACACTGAAGCTTTCTTT
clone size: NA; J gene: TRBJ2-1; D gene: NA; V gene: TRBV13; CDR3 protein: CASSLELGSGRSSYNEQFF; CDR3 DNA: TGTGCCAGCAGCTTAGAATTGGGGAGCGGGCGCAGCTCCTACAATGAGCAGTTCTTC
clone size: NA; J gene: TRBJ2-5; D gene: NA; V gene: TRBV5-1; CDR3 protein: CASSFGGEETQYF; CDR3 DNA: TGCGCCAGCAGCTTCGGGGGAGAAGAGACCCAGTACTTC
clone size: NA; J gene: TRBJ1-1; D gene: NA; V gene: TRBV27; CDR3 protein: CASSMGQNTEAFF; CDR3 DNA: TGTGCCAGCAGTATGGGACAGAACACTGAAGCTTTCTTT
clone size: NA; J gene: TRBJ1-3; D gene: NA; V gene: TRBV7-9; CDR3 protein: CASSLVTASGNTIYF; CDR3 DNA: TGTGCCAGCAGCTTAGTGACAGCATCTGGAAACACCATATATTTT
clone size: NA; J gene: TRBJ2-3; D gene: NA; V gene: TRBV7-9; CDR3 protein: CASSPPGLSSTDTQYF; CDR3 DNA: TGTGCCAGCAGCCCGCCGGGACTCTCTAGCACAGATACGCAGTATTTT
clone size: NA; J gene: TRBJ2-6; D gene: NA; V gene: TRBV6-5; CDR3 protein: CASSYSSVSGANVLTF; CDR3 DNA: TGTGCCAGCAGTTACTCCTCGGTCTCTGGGGCCAACGTCCTGACTTTC